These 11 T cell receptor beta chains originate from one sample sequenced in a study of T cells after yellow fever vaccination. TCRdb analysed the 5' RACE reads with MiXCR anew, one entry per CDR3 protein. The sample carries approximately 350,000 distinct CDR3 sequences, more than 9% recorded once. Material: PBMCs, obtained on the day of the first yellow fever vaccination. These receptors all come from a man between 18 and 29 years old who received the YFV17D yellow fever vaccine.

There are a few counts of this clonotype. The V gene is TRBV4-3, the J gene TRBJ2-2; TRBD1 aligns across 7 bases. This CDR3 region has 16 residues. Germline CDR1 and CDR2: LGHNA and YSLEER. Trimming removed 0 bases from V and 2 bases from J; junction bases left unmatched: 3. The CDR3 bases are TGCGCCAGCAGCCAAGATACAGGGGACAACACCGGGGAGCTGTTTTTT. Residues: CASSQDTGDNTGELFF.

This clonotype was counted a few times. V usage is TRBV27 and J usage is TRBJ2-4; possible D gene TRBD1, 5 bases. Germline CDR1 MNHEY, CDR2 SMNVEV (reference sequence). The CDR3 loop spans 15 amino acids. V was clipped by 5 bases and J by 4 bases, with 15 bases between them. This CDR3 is CASSAVGHTKNIQYF. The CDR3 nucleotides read TGTGCCAGCAGTGCCGTAGGACACACAAAAAACATTCAGTACTTC.

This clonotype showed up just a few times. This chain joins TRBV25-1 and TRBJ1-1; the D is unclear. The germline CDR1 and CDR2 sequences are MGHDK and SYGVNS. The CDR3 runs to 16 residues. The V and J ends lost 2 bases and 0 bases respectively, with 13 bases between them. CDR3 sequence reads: CASSETATVMNTEAFF. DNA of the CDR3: TGTGCCAGCAGTGAAACAGCTACGGTAATGAACACTGAAGCTTTCTTT. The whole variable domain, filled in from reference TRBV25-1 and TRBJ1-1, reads EADIYQTPRYLVIGTGKKITLECSQTMGHDKMYWYQQDPGMELHLIHYSYGVNSTEKGDLSSESTVSRIRTEHFPLTLESARPSHTSQYLCASSETATVMNTEAFFGQGTRLTVV.

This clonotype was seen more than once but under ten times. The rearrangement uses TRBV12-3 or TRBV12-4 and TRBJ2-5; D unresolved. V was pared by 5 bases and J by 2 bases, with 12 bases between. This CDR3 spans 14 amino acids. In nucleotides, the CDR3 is TGTGCCAGCAGTGTGTTTTCTGGACAAGAGACCCAGTACTTC. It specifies CASSVFSGQETQYF.

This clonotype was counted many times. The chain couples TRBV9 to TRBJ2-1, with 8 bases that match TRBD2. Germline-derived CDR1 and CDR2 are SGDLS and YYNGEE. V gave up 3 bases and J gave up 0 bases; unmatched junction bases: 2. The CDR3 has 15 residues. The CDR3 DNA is TGTGCCAGCAGCGCGGGGGGGAGCTCCTACAATGAGCAGTTCTTC. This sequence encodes CASSAGGSSYNEQFF.

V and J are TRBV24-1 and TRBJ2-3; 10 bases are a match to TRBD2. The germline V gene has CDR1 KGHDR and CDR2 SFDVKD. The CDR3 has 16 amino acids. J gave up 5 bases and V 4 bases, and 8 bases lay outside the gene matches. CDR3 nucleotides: TGTGCCACCAGTGACGCCAGCGGGGGGGCTGGAGATACGCAGTATTTT. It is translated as CATSDASGGAGDTQYF.

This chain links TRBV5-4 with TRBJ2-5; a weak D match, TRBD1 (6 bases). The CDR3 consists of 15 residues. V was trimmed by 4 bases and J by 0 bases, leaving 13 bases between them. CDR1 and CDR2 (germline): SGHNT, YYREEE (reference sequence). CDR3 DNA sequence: TGTGCCAGCAGCACCTCCGGACAGTACCAAGAGACCCAGTACTTC. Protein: CASSTSGQYQETQYF.

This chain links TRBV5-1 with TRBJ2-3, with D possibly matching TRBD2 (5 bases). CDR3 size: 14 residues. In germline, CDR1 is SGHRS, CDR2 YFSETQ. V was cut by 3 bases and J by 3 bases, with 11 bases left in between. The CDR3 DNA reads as TGCGCCAGCAGCTCCGAGAGGGTTACAGATACGCAGTATTTT. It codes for CASSSERVTDTQYF.

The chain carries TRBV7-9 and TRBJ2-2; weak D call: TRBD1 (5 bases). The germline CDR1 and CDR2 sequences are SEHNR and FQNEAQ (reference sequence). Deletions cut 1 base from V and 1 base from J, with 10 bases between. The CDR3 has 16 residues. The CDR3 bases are TGTGCCAGCAGCTTAGGGCCAGGGAAGAACACCGGGGAGCTGTTTTTT. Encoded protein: CASSLGPGKNTGELFF.

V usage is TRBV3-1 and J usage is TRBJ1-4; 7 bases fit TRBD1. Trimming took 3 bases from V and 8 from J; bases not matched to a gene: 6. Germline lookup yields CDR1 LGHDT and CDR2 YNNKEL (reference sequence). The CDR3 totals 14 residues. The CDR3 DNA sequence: TGTGCCAGCAGCCATCGCAGGGGGGAGGAAAAACTGTTTTTT. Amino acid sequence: CASSHRRGEEKLFF.

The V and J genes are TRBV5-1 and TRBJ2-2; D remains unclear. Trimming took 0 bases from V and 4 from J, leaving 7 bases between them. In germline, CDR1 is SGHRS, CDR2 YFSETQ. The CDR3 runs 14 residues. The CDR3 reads CASSLGSPTGELFF. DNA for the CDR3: TGCGCCAGCAGCTTGGGCAGCCCCACCGGGGAGCTGTTTTTT.